Sequencing of this TCR beta chain was carried out in a study of early T cells in non-severe SARS-CoV-2 infection. TCRdb fed the 5' RACE reads into MiXCR, producing one record per CDR3 protein. The sample lists some 48,000 distinct CDR3 sequences; around 6.5% were seen once. V dropped 7 bases and J dropped 0; count of bases not matched to a gene: 6. CDR1 and CDR2 (germline): WSHSY, SAAADI. This CDR3 has 17 amino acids. The sample holds many counts of this clonotype. The source is an adult who was a healthcare worker with PCR-confirmed SARS-CoV-2 infection or an uninfected control (not recorded which). The chain joins TRBV10-2 to TRBJ2-7; TRBD2 agrees at 16 bases. Sample: whole blood, taken at baseline. As DNA, the CDR3 is TGCGCCAGCATCTCCGGGACTAGCGGGAGGGCCTCCTACGAGCAGTACTTC. This gives the protein CASISGTSGRASYEQYF.